This TCR beta chain was recovered during a study of blood T cell repertoires in COVID-19. Study summary: COVID-19 samples collected from the United States, Italy and Spain covered acute and convalescent phases. Sources were T cells, B-cell-depleted T cells, or PBMCs; the material itself was cDNA or gDNA.

Original analysis: The authors estimated nucleated cell counts from reference gene primer amplification. Sequencing used immunoSEQ multiplex PCR; TCRdb keeps in-frame clones, though not all of them. V and J calls and clone size are given by that table; D and trimming were obtained from the DNA. The sample includes about 81,000 clones, 88% of them seen just once. V was shortened by 6 bases and J by 0 bases, with 9 bases between the two germline ends. This CDR3 contains 14 residues. Germline loops: CDR1 MNHEY, CDR2 SVGEGT. The sequence derives from a woman aged 80 or over with acute or convalescent COVID-19. The sequencing sample was made of peripheral blood. The chain employs TRBV6-2 or TRBV6-3 and TRBJ2-1, with D perhaps matching TRBD1 (5 bases). CDR3 coding DNA: TGTGCCAGCAGCGACAGACACTCCTACAATGAGCAGTTCTTC. This encodes CASSDRHSYNEQFF.